This T cell receptor (beta chain) was sequenced during a study of T cell changes during pregnancy in multiple sclerosis. Clones were read by immunoSEQ multiplex PCR, and TCRdb kept only the in-frame ones, dropping some. Of tens of thousands of clones listed, 85% to 95% are singletons. CDR1 is MNHNS and CDR2 is SASEGT in the germline V gene. Trimming removed 4 bases at V and 0 bases at J, with 10 bases between. CDR3 length: 15 residues. The sequencing used CD4+ T cells from peripheral blood mononuclear cells, collected in the third trimester of pregnancy. The sequence was obtained from a female donor with multiple sclerosis, enrolled in a pregnancy study. The J gene is TRBJ2-1, the V gene TRBV6-1; D unresolved. This CDR3 is CASSVATRSYNEQFF. The CDR3 region has the DNA TGTGCCAGCAGTGTAGCTACTCGCTCCTACAATGAGCAGTTCTTC.